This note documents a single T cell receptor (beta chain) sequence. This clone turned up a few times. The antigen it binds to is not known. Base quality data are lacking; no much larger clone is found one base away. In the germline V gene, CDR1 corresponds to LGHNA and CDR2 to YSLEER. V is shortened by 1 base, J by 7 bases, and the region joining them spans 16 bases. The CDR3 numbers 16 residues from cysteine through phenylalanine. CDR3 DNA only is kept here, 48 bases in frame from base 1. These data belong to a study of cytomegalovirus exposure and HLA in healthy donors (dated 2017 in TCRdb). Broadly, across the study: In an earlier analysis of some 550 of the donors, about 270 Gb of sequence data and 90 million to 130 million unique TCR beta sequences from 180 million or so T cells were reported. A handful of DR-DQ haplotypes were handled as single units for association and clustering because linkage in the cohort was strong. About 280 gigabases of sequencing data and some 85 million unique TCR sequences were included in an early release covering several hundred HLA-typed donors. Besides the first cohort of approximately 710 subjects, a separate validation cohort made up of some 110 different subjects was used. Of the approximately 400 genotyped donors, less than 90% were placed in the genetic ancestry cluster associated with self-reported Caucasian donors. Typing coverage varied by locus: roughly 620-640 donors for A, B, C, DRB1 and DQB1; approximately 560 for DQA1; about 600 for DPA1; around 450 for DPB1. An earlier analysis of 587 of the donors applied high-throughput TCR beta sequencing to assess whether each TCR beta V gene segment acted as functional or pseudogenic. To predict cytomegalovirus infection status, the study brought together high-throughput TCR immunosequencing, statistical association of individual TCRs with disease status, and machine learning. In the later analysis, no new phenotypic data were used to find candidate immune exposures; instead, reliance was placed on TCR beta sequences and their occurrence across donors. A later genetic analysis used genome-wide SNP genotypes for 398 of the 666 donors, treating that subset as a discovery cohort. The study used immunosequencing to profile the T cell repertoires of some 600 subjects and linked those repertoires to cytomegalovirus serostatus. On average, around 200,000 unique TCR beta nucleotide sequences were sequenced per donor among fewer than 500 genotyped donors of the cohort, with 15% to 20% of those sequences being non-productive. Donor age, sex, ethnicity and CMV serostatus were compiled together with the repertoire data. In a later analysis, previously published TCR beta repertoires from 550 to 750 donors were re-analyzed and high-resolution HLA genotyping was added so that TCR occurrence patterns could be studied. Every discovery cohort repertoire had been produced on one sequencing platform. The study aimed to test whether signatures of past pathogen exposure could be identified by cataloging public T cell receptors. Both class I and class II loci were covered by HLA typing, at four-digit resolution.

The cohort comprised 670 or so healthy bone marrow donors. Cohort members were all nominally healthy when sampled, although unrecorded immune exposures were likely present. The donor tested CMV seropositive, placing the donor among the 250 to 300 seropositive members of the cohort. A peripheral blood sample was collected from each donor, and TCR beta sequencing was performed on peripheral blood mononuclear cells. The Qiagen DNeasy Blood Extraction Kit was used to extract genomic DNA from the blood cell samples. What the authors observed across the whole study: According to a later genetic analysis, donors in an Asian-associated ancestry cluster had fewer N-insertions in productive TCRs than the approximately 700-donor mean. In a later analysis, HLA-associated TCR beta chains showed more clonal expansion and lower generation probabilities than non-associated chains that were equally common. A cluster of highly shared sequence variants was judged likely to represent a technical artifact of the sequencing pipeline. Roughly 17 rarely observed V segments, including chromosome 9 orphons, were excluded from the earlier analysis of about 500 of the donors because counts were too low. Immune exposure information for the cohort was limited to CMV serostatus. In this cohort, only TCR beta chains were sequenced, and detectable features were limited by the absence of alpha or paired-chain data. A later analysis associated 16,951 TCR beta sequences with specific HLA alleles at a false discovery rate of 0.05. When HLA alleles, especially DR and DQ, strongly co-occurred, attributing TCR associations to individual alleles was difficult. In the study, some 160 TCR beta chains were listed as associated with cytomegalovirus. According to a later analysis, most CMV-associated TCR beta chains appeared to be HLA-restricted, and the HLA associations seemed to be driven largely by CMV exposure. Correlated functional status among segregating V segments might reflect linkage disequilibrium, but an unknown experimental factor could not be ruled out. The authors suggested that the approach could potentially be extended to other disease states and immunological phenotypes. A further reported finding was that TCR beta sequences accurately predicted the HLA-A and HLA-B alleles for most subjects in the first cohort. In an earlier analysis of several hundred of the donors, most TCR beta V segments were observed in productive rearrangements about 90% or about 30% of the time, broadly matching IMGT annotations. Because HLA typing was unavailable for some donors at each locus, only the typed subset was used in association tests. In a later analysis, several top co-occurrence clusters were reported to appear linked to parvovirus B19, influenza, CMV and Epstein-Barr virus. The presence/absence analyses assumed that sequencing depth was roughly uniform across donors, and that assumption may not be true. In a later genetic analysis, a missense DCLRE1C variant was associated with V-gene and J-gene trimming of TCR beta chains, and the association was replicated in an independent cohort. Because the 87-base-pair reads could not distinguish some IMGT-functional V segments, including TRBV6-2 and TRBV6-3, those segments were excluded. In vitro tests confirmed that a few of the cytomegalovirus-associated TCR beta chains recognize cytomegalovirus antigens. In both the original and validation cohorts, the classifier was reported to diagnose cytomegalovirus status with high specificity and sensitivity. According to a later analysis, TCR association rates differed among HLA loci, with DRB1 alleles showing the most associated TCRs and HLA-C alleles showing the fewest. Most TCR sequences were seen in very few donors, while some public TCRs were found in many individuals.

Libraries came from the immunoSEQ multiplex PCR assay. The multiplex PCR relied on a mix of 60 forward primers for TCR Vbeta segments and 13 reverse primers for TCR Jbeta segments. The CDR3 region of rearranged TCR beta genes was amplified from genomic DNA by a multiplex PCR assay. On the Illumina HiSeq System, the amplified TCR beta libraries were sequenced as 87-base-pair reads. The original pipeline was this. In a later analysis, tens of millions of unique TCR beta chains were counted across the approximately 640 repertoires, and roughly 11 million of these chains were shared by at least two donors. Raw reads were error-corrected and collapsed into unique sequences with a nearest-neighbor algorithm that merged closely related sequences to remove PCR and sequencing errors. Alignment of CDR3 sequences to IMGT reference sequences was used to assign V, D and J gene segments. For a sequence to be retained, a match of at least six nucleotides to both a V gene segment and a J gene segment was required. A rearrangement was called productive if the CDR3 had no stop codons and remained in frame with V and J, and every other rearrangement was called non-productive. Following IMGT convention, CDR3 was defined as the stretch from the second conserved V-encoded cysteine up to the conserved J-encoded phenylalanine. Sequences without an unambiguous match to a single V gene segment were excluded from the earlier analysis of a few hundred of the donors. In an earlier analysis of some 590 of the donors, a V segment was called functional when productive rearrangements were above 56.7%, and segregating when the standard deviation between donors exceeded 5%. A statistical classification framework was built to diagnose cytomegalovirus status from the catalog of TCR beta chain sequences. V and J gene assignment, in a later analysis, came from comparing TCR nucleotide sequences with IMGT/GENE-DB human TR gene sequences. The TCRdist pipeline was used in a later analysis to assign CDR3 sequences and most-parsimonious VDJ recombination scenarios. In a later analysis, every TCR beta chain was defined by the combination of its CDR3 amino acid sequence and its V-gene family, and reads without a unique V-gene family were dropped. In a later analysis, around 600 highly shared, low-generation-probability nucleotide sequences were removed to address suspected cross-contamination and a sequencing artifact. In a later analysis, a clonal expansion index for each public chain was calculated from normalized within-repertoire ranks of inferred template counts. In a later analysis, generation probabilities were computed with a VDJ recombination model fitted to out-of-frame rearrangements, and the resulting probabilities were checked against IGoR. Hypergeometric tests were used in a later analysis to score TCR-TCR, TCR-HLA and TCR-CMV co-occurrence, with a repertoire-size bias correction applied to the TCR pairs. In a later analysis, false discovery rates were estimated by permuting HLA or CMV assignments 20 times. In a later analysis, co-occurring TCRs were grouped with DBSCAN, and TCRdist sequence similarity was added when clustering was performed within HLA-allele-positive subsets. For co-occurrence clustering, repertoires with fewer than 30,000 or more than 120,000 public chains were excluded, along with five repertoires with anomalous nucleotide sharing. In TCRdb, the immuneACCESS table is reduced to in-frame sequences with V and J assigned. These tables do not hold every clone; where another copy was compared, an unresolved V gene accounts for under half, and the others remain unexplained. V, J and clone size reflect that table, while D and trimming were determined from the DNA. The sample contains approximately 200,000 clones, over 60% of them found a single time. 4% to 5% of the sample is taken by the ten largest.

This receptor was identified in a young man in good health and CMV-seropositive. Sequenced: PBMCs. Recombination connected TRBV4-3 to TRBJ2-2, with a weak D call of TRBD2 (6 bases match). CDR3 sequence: CASSQVAANGGGELFF. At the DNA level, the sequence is TGCGCCAGCAGCCAAGTAGCGGCCAATGGGGGCGGGGAGCTGTTTTTT.